The TCR beta chain under discussion was sequenced for a study of cytomegalovirus exposure and HLA in healthy donors (dated by TCRdb to 2016 to 2017). Turning to the overall study: According to an earlier analysis of a few hundred of the donors, about 170 million T cells yielded 100 million or so unique TCR beta sequences and 276 Gb of sequence data. Alongside the repertoire data, information on donor age, sex, ethnicity and CMV serostatus was compiled. Both class I and class II loci were covered by HLA typing, at four-digit resolution. Among a few hundred genotyped donors of the cohort, an average of approximately 230,000 unique TCR beta nucleotide sequences were sequenced per donor, about a sixth of them non-productive. To predict cytomegalovirus infection status, the study combined high-throughput TCR immunosequencing, statistical association of individual TCRs with disease status, and machine learning. Because of strong linkage in the cohort, 5 or 6 DR-DQ haplotypes were treated as single units for association and clustering. An early release that covered about 600 HLA-typed donors contained approximately 320 gigabases of sequencing data and 85 million to 100 million unique TCR sequences. Every repertoire in the discovery cohort had been generated on one and the same sequencing platform. A later analysis re-examined previously published TCR beta repertoires from hundreds of donors and added high-resolution HLA genotyping to investigate patterns of TCR occurrence. The number of typed donors differed by locus: roughly 620-640 for A, B, C, DRB1 and DQB1; roughly 510 for DQA1; approximately 600 for DPA1; and 400 to 480 for DPB1. Besides the first cohort of 500 to 700 subjects, a separate validation cohort made up of 90 to 150 different subjects was used. The study was designed to test whether signatures of past pathogen exposure could be identified by cataloging public T cell receptors. Of the 300 to 450 genotyped donors, approximately 80% were placed in the genetic ancestry cluster associated with self-reported Caucasian donors. A later genetic analysis used genome-wide SNP genotypes for about three fifths of the 666 donors, treating that subset as a discovery cohort. The later analysis used no new phenotypic data to find candidate immune exposures, relying instead on TCR beta sequences and their occurrence across donors. In an earlier analysis of over 550 of the donors, high-throughput TCR beta sequencing was used to judge whether each TCR beta V gene segment behaved as functional or pseudogenic. Using immunosequencing, the study profiled T cell repertoires from fewer than 850 subjects and related those repertoires to cytomegalovirus serostatus. Results the study describes overall, beyond this receptor: Linkage disequilibrium might explain the correlated functional status among segregating V segments, but an unknown experimental factor could not be excluded. In an earlier analysis of around 600 of the donors, most TCR beta V segments appeared in productive rearrangements about 87% or about 30% of the time, broadly matching IMGT annotations. The authors suggested that the approach could potentially be extended to other disease states and immunological phenotypes. A cluster of highly shared sequence variants was judged likely to be a technical artifact of the sequencing pipeline. A later genetic analysis reported fewer N-insertions in productive TCRs among donors in an Asian-associated ancestry cluster than the roughly 700-donor mean. A further reported finding was that TCR beta sequences accurately predicted the HLA-A and HLA-B alleles for most subjects in the first cohort. The only immune exposure information available for the cohort was CMV serostatus. In a later analysis, several top co-occurrence clusters were reported to appear linked to parvovirus B19, influenza, CMV and Epstein-Barr virus. A few of the identified cytomegalovirus-associated TCR beta chains were confirmed in vitro to be specific for cytomegalovirus antigens. A later analysis found that most CMV-associated TCR beta chains appeared HLA-restricted, with HLA associations seemingly driven largely by CMV exposure. Cytomegalovirus status was reported to be diagnosed by the classifier with high specificity and sensitivity in both the original and validation cohorts. In a later analysis, more than 15,000 TCR beta sequences were associated with specific HLA alleles at a false discovery rate of 0.05. An association between a missense DCLRE1C variant and V-gene and J-gene trimming of TCR beta chains was found in a later genetic analysis and replicated in an independent cohort. Sequencing depth was assumed to be roughly uniform across donors in the presence/absence analyses, though that assumption may not hold. According to a later analysis, TCR association rates differed among HLA loci, with DRB1 alleles showing the most associated TCRs and HLA-C alleles showing the fewest. Because HLA typing was unavailable for some donors at each locus, only the typed subset was used in association tests. Compared with equally common non-associated chains, HLA-associated TCR beta chains in a later analysis were more clonally expanded and had lower generation probabilities. In the study, around 150 TCR beta chains were listed as associated with cytomegalovirus. Only TCR beta chains were sequenced in this cohort, and the absence of alpha or paired-chain data limited detectable features. While some public TCRs were present in many individuals, most TCR sequences turned up only very rarely across donors. When HLA alleles, especially DR and DQ, strongly co-occurred, TCR associations were difficult to assign to individual alleles. Because counts were too low, about 15 rarely observed V segments, including chromosome 9 orphons, were left out of the earlier analysis of 587 of the donors. Because the 87-base-pair reads could not distinguish some IMGT-functional V segments, including TRBV6-2 and TRBV6-3, those segments were excluded.

On this clone: Its antigen specificity is not known. Per-nucleotide qualities are absent, and no much larger clonotype sits a single base away.

Libraries came from the immunoSEQ multiplex PCR assay. For the multiplex PCR, a mixture combining 60 forward primers for TCR Vbeta segments and 13 reverse primers for TCR Jbeta segments was used. A multiplex PCR assay on genomic DNA amplified the CDR3 region of rearranged TCR beta genes. On the Illumina HiSeq System, the amplified TCR beta libraries were sequenced as 87-base-pair reads. On the authors' methods: A later analysis counted approximately 76 million unique TCR beta chains across the 690 or so repertoires, and around 9.9 million of these chains were shared by at least two donors. A nearest-neighbor algorithm error-corrected the raw reads and collapsed the reads into unique sequences, merging closely related sequences to remove PCR and sequencing errors. To assign V, D and J gene segments, CDR3 sequences were aligned to IMGT reference sequences. For a sequence to be retained, a match of at least six nucleotides was required to both a V gene segment and a J gene segment. Rearrangements were classified as productive when the CDR3 lacked stop codons and remained in frame with V and J, and all other rearrangements were classified as non-productive. Following IMGT convention, CDR3 was defined as the stretch from the second conserved V-encoded cysteine to the conserved J-encoded phenylalanine. The earlier analysis of about 500 of the donors excluded sequences that lacked an unambiguous match to a single V gene segment. In an earlier analysis of 450 to 750 of the donors, a V segment was called functional when productive rearrangements were above 56.7%, and segregating when the standard deviation between donors exceeded 5%. A statistical classification framework was built to diagnose cytomegalovirus status from the catalog of TCR beta chain sequences. V and J gene assignment, in a later analysis, came from comparing TCR nucleotide sequences with IMGT/GENE-DB human TR gene sequences. A later analysis assigned CDR3 sequences and most-parsimonious VDJ recombination scenarios with the TCRdist pipeline. In a later analysis, every TCR beta chain was defined by the combination of its CDR3 amino acid sequence and its V-gene family, and reads without a unique V-gene family were dropped. In a later analysis, nearly 600 highly shared, low-generation-probability nucleotide sequences were removed to address suspected cross-contamination and a sequencing artifact. A later analysis calculated a clonal expansion index for each public chain from normalized within-repertoire ranks of inferred template counts. A later analysis computed generation probabilities with a VDJ recombination model fitted to out-of-frame rearrangements, and checked the results against IGoR. In a later analysis, TCR-TCR, TCR-HLA and TCR-CMV co-occurrence was scored with hypergeometric tests, and a repertoire-size bias correction was applied to TCR pairs. A later analysis estimated false discovery rates by permuting HLA or CMV assignments 20 times. In a later analysis, co-occurring TCRs were grouped with DBSCAN, and TCRdist sequence similarity was added when clustering was performed within HLA-allele-positive subsets. For co-occurrence clustering, repertoires with fewer than 30,000 or more than 120,000 public chains were excluded, along with a handful of repertoires with anomalous nucleotide sharing. Entries here come from immuneACCESS through TCRdb and include only in-frame sequences with V and J called. Some clones fail to appear in such tables; in the studies checked, an unresolved V gene covers under half of the shortfall, and the cause of the remainder is unknown. The V and J calls and clone size are taken from that table; D and trimming were inferred from the DNA. Within this sample are 150,000 to 200,000 clones, with over 70% of them counted one time only. Of the sample, around 2.2% falls within the top ten clones.

V sheds 7 bases and J sheds 3 bases, leaving 12 bases between their ends. Taken from the germline V gene, the CDR1 and CDR2 loops are MNHEY and SVGAGI. Taken from cysteine to phenylalanine, the CDR3 has 14 residues. Only CDR3 DNA is held: 42 bases, read in frame from base 1. The cohort consisted of more than 650 healthy bone marrow donors. At the time of sampling, all cohort members were nominally healthy, though unrecorded immune exposures were likely present. The donor was CMV seropositive and belonged to the group of some 290 seropositive cohort members. A peripheral blood sample was provided by each donor, and peripheral blood mononuclear cells were used for TCR beta sequencing. Genomic DNA extraction from the blood cell samples was performed with the Qiagen DNeasy Blood Extraction Kit.

Sequencing was performed on PBMCs. This sequence originates from a woman between 18 and 29 years old in good health and CMV-seropositive. Recombination linked TRBV6-5 to TRBJ1-4, with the D segment identity uncertain. The CDR3 sequence is CASTKGVANEKLFF. In nucleotide form, the sequence is TGTGCCAGCACTAAGGGAGTCGCTAATGAAAAACTGTTTTTT.